The 18 T cell receptor beta chains presented below share a single source sample, sequenced in a study of tumor-infiltrating lymphocytes in glioblastoma multiforme (dated by TCRdb to the late 2010s). Reads for this sample came from an Illumina HiSeq 2500. Using a modified ARM-PCR protocol with multiple V-beta primers and a C-beta primer, the team built TCRB libraries from RNA through three nested multiplex PCR rounds. TCRdb trimmed public reads at Q25 via fastp, called clones via MiXCR and kept in-frame beta chains. Each entry is one CDR3 protein sequence, shown with its most common DNA and genes. For this sample there are 25,000 to 35,000 distinct CDR3 sequences; around 55% appear just once. Approximately 33% of the sample comes from the top ten. Sequences were obtained from brain tumor tissue. The receptors stem from a male donor with glioblastoma.

Ten or more counts support this clonotype. The genes are TRBV20-1 and TRBJ1-2; D remains unclear. This CDR3 spans 13 amino acids. The V and J ends lost 0 bases and 6 bases respectively, with 11 bases between them. Looked up from germline, CDR1 is DFQATT and CDR2 is SNEGSKA (reference sequence). CDR3 in amino acids: CSARDQNSDGYTF. The CDR3, as DNA: TGCAGTGCTAGAGATCAGAACAGTGATGGCTACACCTTC.

Of note for this clonotype: Because the CDR3 is missing its conserved closing phenylalanine or tryptophan, this is likely a read error. This rearrangement joins TRBV5-4 to TRBJ2-3; TRBD2 agrees at 11 bases. Germline CDR1 is SGHNT and CDR2 is YYREEE (reference sequence). The junction had 11 bases not matched to a gene; V was cut back by 3 bases and J by 5 bases. The CDR3 totals 17 residues. The CDR3 DNA sequence: TGTGCCAGCAGCTCCCGGGTAGCGGGAGGGCTCGAAGATACGCAGTATCTT. Translating gives CASSSRVAGGLEDTQYL.

This chain joins TRBV27 and TRBJ2-3; a possible D gene is TRBD2 (6 bases). Germline assignment: CDR1 MNHEY and CDR2 SMNVEV (reference sequence). The CDR3 extends over 16 amino acids. Trimming stripped 6 bases from V and 3 bases from J, with 19 bases between. The CDR3: CASSIIGTRLTDTQYF. The CDR3 DNA sequence: TGTGCCAGCAGCATTATCGGGACTCGCTTGACAGATACGCAGTATTTT.

The gene calls are TRBV6-5 and TRBJ1-1; a possible D gene is TRBD1 (6 bases). The germline CDR1 and CDR2 sequences are MNHEY and SVGAGI. With 6 bases removed from V and 7 bases from J, the gap between germline ends came to 15 bases. CDR3 length: 13 amino acids. In DNA form, the CDR3 reads TGTGCCAGCAGGCCGCAGGGGCGGAATGAAGCTTTCTTT. This gives the protein CASRPQGRNEAFF.

Remarks on this clonotype: A read error may produce the germline difference seen at one junction end. The rearrangement uses TRBV6-5 and TRBJ2-2; possibly TRBD1 or TRBD2 for D (5 bases each). The CDR3 totals 16 residues. From germline, CDR1 is MNHEY and CDR2 SVGAGI. CDR3 nucleotides: TGTGCCAGCAGTTCTGGCAGGTTCGCGGACACCGGGGAGCTCTTTTTT. Encoded protein: CASSSGRFADTGELFF.

The chain has TRBV24-1 and TRBJ2-5; 13 bases are shared with TRBD2. This CDR3 contains 15 residues. V was clipped by 10 bases and J by 2 bases; unmatched bases: 6. Germline lookup yields CDR1 KGHDR and CDR2 SFDVKD. CDR3 nucleotide sequence: TGTGCCACGGGGGGACTAGCGGGAACACAAGAGACCCAGTACTTC. Translating it yields CATGGLAGTQETQYF.

The sample holds many counts of this clonotype. CDR3 region: CASSTGLAEAFF. CDR3 sequence (DNA): TGCGCCAGCAGCACCGGACTGGCTGAAGCTTTCTTT. The rearrangement links TRBV5-1 to TRBJ1-1, with no clear D. V was shortened by 4 bases and J by 6 bases, with 10 bases between the two germline ends. The CDR3 extends over 12 amino acids. Per germline, CDR1 SGHRS and CDR2 YFSETQ.

A word on this clonotype: The CDR3 does not end in the conserved phenylalanine or tryptophan, so this is likely a read error. The chain couples TRBV4-1 to TRBJ2-7; 7 bases align to TRBD1. Per the germline V gene, CDR1 is MGHRA and CDR2 is YSYEKL. The CDR3 is made up of 15 amino acids. The CDR3 sequence: CANSQETGNAYEQYL. CDR3 in DNA: TGCGCCAACAGCCAAGAGACAGGGAACGCCTACGAGCAGTACCTC.

Details on this clonotype: A much larger clone lies a single base off, so this may be a read error. The V and J genes are TRBV20-1 and TRBJ1-2; 7 bases match TRBD1. CDR3 length equals 13 residues. Per the germline V gene, CDR1 is DFQATT and CDR2 is SNEGSKA (reference sequence). CDR3 nucleotide sequence: TGCAGTGCTCACTTACAGGGGAGTTATGGCTACGCCTTC. It specifies CSAHLQGSYGYAF.

This clonotype was seen a few times. Sequence at one end of the junction differs from germline and may be a read error. The rearrangement joins TRBV5-6 to TRBJ1-1, with D possibly TRBD1 on 5 matching bases. The CDR3 has 15 residues. Germline V lookup: CDR1 SGHDT, CDR2 YYEEEE. The CDR3 nucleotides read TGTGCCGGCAGCTTGGGGGTTCTTGGGGGAACTGAAGCTTTCTTT. Its protein is CAGSLGVLGGTEAFF.

A few counts support this clonotype. The V gene is TRBV11-3, the J gene TRBJ2-1; D is unresolved. From germline, CDR1 is SGHNT and CDR2 YENEEA. Trimming took off 5 bases at V and 0 bases at J, with 8 bases between the two ends. This CDR3 comprises 14 residues. CDR3 region: CASSPRNSYNEQFF. As DNA, the CDR3 is TGTGCCAGCAGCCCCCGTAACTCCTACAATGAGCAGTTCTTC.

This clonotype was counted between two and nine times. The junction does not match germline at one end; this may be a read error. The rearrangement links TRBV11-2 to TRBJ2-2; D may match TRBD1 or TRBD2 (7 bases each). The germline V gene encodes CDR1 SGHAT and CDR2 FQNNGV. The CDR3 consists of 17 residues. In DNA, the CDR3 is TGTGCCAGCAGTGCCCAGGGAGGGGGCTTGAGGACCGGGGAGCCGTTTTTT. Translating gives CASSAQGGGLRTGEPFF.

Note on this clonotype: Given the absence of the conserved phenylalanine or tryptophan at the CDR3 end, a read error is likely. The chain carries TRBV20-1 and TRBJ2-1; 8 nucleotides match TRBD2. V lost 0 bases, J lost 2 bases, and 9 bases stayed unmatched. The CDR3 is 17 residues long. The germline V gene has CDR1 DFQATT and CDR2 SNEGSKA (reference sequence). The CDR3 region is CSARDRVRRGAYNEQFY. CDR3 DNA: TGCAGTGCTAGAGATCGGGTCCGGCGGGGGGCCTACAATGAGCAGTTCTAC.

Details on this clonotype: No conserved phenylalanine or tryptophan is present at the end of the CDR3, so a read error is the likely explanation. V is TRBV11-2 and J is TRBJ2-5; tentatively, D is TRBD1 or TRBD2 (5 bases each). This CDR3 has 18 residues. In germline, CDR1 is SGHAT, CDR2 FQNNGV. Trimming removed 1 base from V and 4 bases from J, with 22 bases in between. The CDR3 loop is CASSLALGVQGSLETQYL. The CDR3 bases are TGTGCCAGCAGCTTAGCCCTGGGGGTGCAGGGAAGCCTAGAGACCCAGTACCTC.

This clonotype was observed at least ten times. CDR3 region: CSASSEWYEQYF. DNA of the CDR3: TGCAGTGCCTCATCAGAGTGGTACGAGCAGTACTTC. This chain links TRBV20-1 with TRBJ2-7; no firm D call. V was pared by 6 bases and J by 4 bases, with 13 bases between. The CDR3 totals 12 residues. Germline values: CDR1 DFQATT, CDR2 SNEGSKA (reference sequence).

The chain joins TRBV20-1 to TRBJ2-3, with TRBD2 matching 9 bases. The CDR3 contains 14 residues. The ends lost 7 bases at V and 6 bases at J; junction bases unmatched: 11. Germline V gene sequence: CDR1 DFQATT, CDR2 SNEGSKA (reference sequence). CDR3 sequence reads: CSVSISGRLDTQYF. For the CDR3, the DNA is TGCAGTGTTAGCATCAGCGGGAGGTTGGATACGCAGTATTTT.

Worth noting for this clonotype: Compared with germline, one end of the junction differs, possibly owing to a read error. The chain uses TRBV7-8 and TRBJ1-5; D not resolved. In germline, CDR1 is SGHVS, CDR2 FQNEAQ. The CDR3 runs 13 residues. As DNA, the CDR3 is TGTGCCATCAGCTTAGATCATGAGCAGCCCCAGCATTTT. Translating it yields CAISLDHEQPQHF.

This clonotype is medium-sized by share. This rearrangement joins TRBV11-2 to TRBJ2-3; TRBD2 agrees at 8 bases. This CDR3 has 16 amino acids. Germline lookup yields CDR1 SGHAT and CDR2 FQNNGV. The junction had 13 bases not matched to a gene; V was cut back by 6 bases and J by 5 bases. The CDR3 region has the DNA TGTGCCAGCAGGATTAACAGACTAGCGAGAGGAGATACGCAGTATTTT. Amino acids: CASRINRLARGDTQYF.